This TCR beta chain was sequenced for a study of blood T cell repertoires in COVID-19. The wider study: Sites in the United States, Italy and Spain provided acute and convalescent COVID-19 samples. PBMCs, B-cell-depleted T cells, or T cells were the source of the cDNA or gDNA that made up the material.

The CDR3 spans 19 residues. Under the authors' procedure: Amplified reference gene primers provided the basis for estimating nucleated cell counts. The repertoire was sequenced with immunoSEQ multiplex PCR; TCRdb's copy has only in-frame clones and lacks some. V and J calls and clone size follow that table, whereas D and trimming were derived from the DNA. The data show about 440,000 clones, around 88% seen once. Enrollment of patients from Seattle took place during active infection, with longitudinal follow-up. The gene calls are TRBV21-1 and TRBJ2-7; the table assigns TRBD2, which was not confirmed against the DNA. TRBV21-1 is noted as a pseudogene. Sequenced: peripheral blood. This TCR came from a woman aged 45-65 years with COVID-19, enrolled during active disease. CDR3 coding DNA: TGTGCCAGCAGCAAAAACCCGAATAGCGGGGTCTTCAGCTCCTACGAGCAGTACTTC. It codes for CASSKNPNSGVFSSYEQYF.